These 28 T cell receptor beta chains were all obtained from the same sample, sequenced in a study of early T cells in non-severe SARS-CoV-2 infection. TCRdb reprocessed the 5' RACE reads with MiXCR, giving one entry per CDR3 protein. The top ten clones hold roughly 7.7% of a sample with about 23,000 distinct CDR3 sequences, 3.5% to 5% of them seen once. The sequencing input was whole blood. These receptors originate from an adult who was a healthcare worker with PCR-confirmed SARS-CoV-2 infection or an uninfected control (not recorded which).

There are a few counts of this clonotype. The J gene is TRBJ1-2, the V gene TRBV18; D gene ambiguous. Trimming removed 6 bases at V and 4 bases at J, with 12 bases between. Per the germline V gene, CDR1 is KGHSH and CDR2 is LQKENI. CDR3 length equals 13 residues. Written as DNA, the CDR3 is TGTGCCAGCTCGACGGATCCCGGCTATGGCTACACCTTC. Its translation: CASSTDPGYGYTF.

This clonotype showed up many times. The chain couples TRBV28 to TRBJ2-2; TRBD2 matches at 7 bases. CDR1 and CDR2 (germline): MDHEN, SYDVKM. With 6 bases clipped from V and 5 bases from J, the junction kept 21 bases outside the gene matches. The CDR3 contains 19 residues. The CDR3 protein is CASRPLSRRGRTETGELFF. The CDR3 bases are TGTGCCAGCAGACCCCTTAGCAGGCGGGGGAGGACGGAGACCGGGGAGCTGTTTTTT.

The sample holds many counts of this clonotype. V usage is TRBV7-2 and J usage is TRBJ2-3, with D possibly matching TRBD1 (5 bases). Trimming shortened V by 8 bases and J by 7 bases, and 19 bases separated the two germline ends. From germline, CDR1 is SGHTA and CDR2 FQGNSA. This CDR3 region has 14 residues. CDR3 amino acids: CASQLTWGANTQYF. The CDR3, as DNA: TGTGCCAGCCAGCTTACCTGGGGCGCGAATACGCAGTATTTT.

In its sample, this clonotype was seen many times. This chain connects TRBV24-1 to TRBJ1-1, with D uncertain. Between the trimmed V and J ends, which lost 7 bases and 0 bases, there was a span of 5 bases. CDR3 length: 12 residues. Germline-derived CDR1 and CDR2 are KGHDR and SFDVKD. The CDR3 loop reads CATRLVNTEAFF. The DNA of the CDR3 is TGTGCCACCAGGCTGGTGAACACTGAAGCTTTCTTT.

This clonotype showed up many times. The genes are TRBV5-1 and TRBJ2-1; D is perhaps TRBD1 (6 bases). Germline CDR1 SGHRS, CDR2 YFSETQ. V lost 2 bases and J 5 bases, leaving 17 bases between the germline ends. The CDR3 has 16 residues. This CDR3 reads CASSLETGPPDNEQFF. The CDR3 nucleotides read TGCGCCAGCAGCTTAGAAACAGGGCCCCCCGACAATGAGCAGTTCTTC.

The chain combines TRBV20-1 with TRBJ2-3; perhaps TRBD1 as D (6 bases). Trimming cost V 6 bases and J 3 bases, with 16 bases left between them. From germline, CDR1 is DFQATT and CDR2 SNEGSKA (reference sequence). This CDR3 has 14 residues. The CDR3 coding sequence is TGCAGTGCCAACACCTTTAGGGGGACAGATACGCAGTATTTT. It yields the protein CSANTFRGTDTQYF.

In this sample, this clonotype turned up many times. The chain employs TRBV24-1 and TRBJ1-5; maybe TRBD1 (6 bases). CDR1 and CDR2 from the germline V gene are KGHDR and SFDVKD. The V gene lost 3 bases and the J gene lost 5 bases, with 10 bases spanning the gap. The CDR3 runs 14 residues. Written as DNA, the CDR3 is TGTGCCACCAGTGATACGGGGGCCCATCAGCCCCAGCATTTT. It is translated as CATSDTGAHQPQHF.

This clonotype was counted ten times or more. The chain joins TRBV25-1 to TRBJ2-7, with D uncertain. Germline V gives CDR1 MGHDK, CDR2 SYGVNS. With 4 bases removed from V and 3 bases from J, the gap between germline ends came to 7 bases. CDR3 length: 12 residues. The CDR3 here is CASSGVVYEQYF. In DNA form, the CDR3 reads TGTGCCAGCAGTGGGGTGGTCTACGAGCAGTACTTC.

This clonotype came up many times. The gene calls are TRBV12-3 or TRBV12-4 and TRBJ2-5; D is undetermined. V lost 5 bases and J lost 4, with 8 bases in between. The CDR3 length is 12 residues. CDR3 sequence: CASSPDIETQYF. CDR3 DNA: TGTGCCAGCAGTCCCGATATAGAGACCCAGTACTTC.

This clonotype appeared many times. This sequence joins TRBV6-5 and TRBJ2-1; D gene ambiguous. The CDR3 totals 16 residues. Looked up from germline, CDR1 is MNHEY and CDR2 is SVGAGI. Trimming cost V 0 bases and J 0 bases, with 9 bases left between them. The CDR3 loop is CASSYSNGLSYNEQFF. The CDR3, as DNA: TGTGCCAGCAGTTACTCGAACGGCCTCTCCTACAATGAGCAGTTCTTC.

Ten or more counts support this clonotype. The CDR3 reads CSARDPQSSYEQYF. The CDR3, as DNA: TGCAGTGCTAGAGACCCCCAATCTTCCTACGAGCAGTACTTC. The chain has TRBV20-1 and TRBJ2-7; D unresolved. Trimming removed 0 bases at V and 1 base at J, with 10 bases between. Germline V gene data show CDR1 as DFQATT and CDR2 as SNEGSKA (reference sequence). The CDR3 has 14 amino acids.

This clonotype showed up many times. V usage is TRBV6-1 and J usage is TRBJ2-7; a possible D gene is TRBD1 (7 bases). The ends were cut back, 5 bases at V and 9 bases at J, with 26 bases in the middle. This CDR3 is built from 16 residues. CDR1 is MNHNS, CDR2 SASEGT, per germline. The DNA of the CDR3 is TGTGCCAGCAGTAAATCGTTTGGTGCGGGACAGAAAGGGCAGTACTTC. Translated, it gives CASSKSFGAGQKGQYF.

This clonotype was seen at least ten times. V and J are TRBV20-1 and TRBJ1-5; D gene unclear. This CDR3 has 13 amino acids. CDR1 and CDR2 (germline): DFQATT, SNEGSKA (reference sequence). V was clipped by 5 bases and J by 5 bases, with 13 bases between them. The CDR3 DNA follows: TGCAGTGCTTTTGCCAGAAACCATCAGCCCCAGCATTTT. Translation gives CSAFARNHQPQHF.

This clonotype appeared many times. The CDR3 nucleotides read TGTGCCAGTAGTATCTCCAGCGGGGGGTTTCAGACTACGCAGTATTTT. It translates to CASSISSGGFQTTQYF. The chain couples TRBV19 to TRBJ2-3; the match to TRBD2 covers 9 bases. Germline V gene sequence: CDR1 LNHDA, CDR2 SQIVND (reference sequence). The CDR3 sequence is 16 residues long. The ends lost 3 bases at V and 8 bases at J; junction bases unmatched: 12.

This clonotype was observed many times. The chain employs TRBV19 and TRBJ1-1; D not resolved. CDR1 is LNHDA and CDR2 is SQIVND in the germline V gene (reference sequence). This CDR3 contains 15 residues. V dropped 8 bases and J dropped 4 bases, with 20 bases sitting between them. For the CDR3, the DNA is TGTGCCAGTTCCGAAGGATCCAAAGGCGGCACTGAAGCTTTCTTT. Amino acids: CASSEGSKGGTEAFF.

The table lists this clonotype with many counts. V is TRBV30 and J is TRBJ2-3; D might be TRBD1 (6 bases). The CDR3 is made up of 14 amino acids. V dropped 7 bases and J dropped 0 bases, with 14 bases sitting between them. Germline V lookup: CDR1 GTSNPN, CDR2 SVGIG (reference sequence). Here the CDR3 reads CASARTDSTDTQYF. CDR3 DNA sequence: TGTGCCTCAGCCAGGACAGATAGCACAGATACGCAGTATTTT.

This clonotype was detected ten times or more. The V call is TRBV19, the J call TRBJ1-1; no firm D call. Per the germline V gene, CDR1 is LNHDA and CDR2 is SQIVND (reference sequence). V shed 6 bases and J shed 1 base, with 6 bases lying between them. This CDR3 comprises 12 residues. The CDR3 spells CASRGWNTEAFF. In nucleotides, the CDR3 is TGTGCCAGTAGGGGGTGGAACACTGAAGCTTTCTTT.

This clonotype was seen many times. The chain combines TRBV7-9 with TRBJ1-1; D may be TRBD1 (6 bases). The CDR3 contains 15 residues. Germline-derived CDR1 and CDR2 are SEHNR and FQNEAQ (reference sequence). The ends were cut back, 4 bases at V and 1 base at J, with 13 bases in the middle. The CDR3 sequence is CASSYLWGQNTEAFF. DNA of the CDR3: TGTGCCAGCAGCTACCTCTGGGGGCAGAACACTGAAGCTTTCTTT. The full variable domain, its missing parts supplied by reference TRBV7-9 and TRBJ1-1, is DTGVSQNPRHKITKRGQNVTFRCDPISEHNRLYWYRQTLGQGPEFLTYFQNEAQLEKSRLLSDRFSAERPKGSFSTLEIQRTEQGDSAMYLCASSYLWGQNTEAFFGQGTRLTVV.

This clonotype has just a few counts. The chain links TRBV5-1 to TRBJ2-3, with D uncertain. This CDR3 region has 14 residues. V was cut by 2 bases and J by 2 bases, with 9 bases left in between. CDR1 is SGHRS, CDR2 YFSETQ, per germline. Here the CDR3 DNA reads TGCGCCAGCAGCTTAACGACTGACACAGATACGCAGTATTTT. It codes for CASSLTTDTDTQYF.

The genes are TRBV5-1 and TRBJ2-3, with D possibly being TRBD2 (5 bases). Germline loops: CDR1 SGHRS, CDR2 YFSETQ. The V and J ends lost 1 base and 2 bases respectively, with 8 bases between them. The CDR3 has 14 amino acids. The CDR3 DNA follows: TGCGCCAGCAGCTTGCTAGCATACACAGATACGCAGTATTTT. Translated: CASSLLAYTDTQYF.

This clonotype was counted between two and nine times. The J gene is TRBJ1-4, the V gene TRBV9; 8 positions agree with TRBD1. The CDR3 consists of 15 residues. Trimming cost V 3 bases and J 8 bases; bases outside gene matches: 9. Germline lookup yields CDR1 SGDLS and CDR2 YYNGEE. The CDR3 DNA is TGTGCCAGCAGCGCCAGGACAGGGTACGGAGAAAAACTGTTTTTT. Translated, it gives CASSARTGYGEKLFF.

This clonotype was counted a few times. The chain uses TRBV30 and TRBJ2-2; tentatively, D is TRBD2 (6 bases). Per germline, CDR1 GTSNPN and CDR2 SVGIG (reference sequence). Trimming shortened V by 2 bases and J by 5 bases, and 12 bases separated the two germline ends. CDR3 length: 14 amino acids. The CDR3 region is CAWSTGVGTGELFF. The DNA of the CDR3 is TGTGCCTGGAGTACGGGGGTTGGGACCGGGGAGCTGTTTTTT. The full variable domain, in which reference TRBV30 and TRBJ2-2 provide the parts outside the CDR3, is SQTIHQWPATLVQPVGSPLSLECTVEGTSNPNLYWYRQAAGRGLQLLFYSVGIGQISSEVPQNLSASRPQDRQFILSSKKLLLSDSGFYLCAWSTGVGTGELFFGEGSRLTVL.

This clonotype showed up many times. The J gene is TRBJ1-1, the V gene TRBV7-2; 10 nucleotides match TRBD1. The germline V gene encodes CDR1 SGHTA and CDR2 FQGNSA. The CDR3 runs 14 residues. V shed 5 bases, J shed 11 bases, and the junction held 11 bases outside the gene matches. The CDR3 coding sequence is TGTGCCAGCAGCATACCGGGACAGGGGATTGAGGCTTTCTTT. This translates into CASSIPGQGIEAFF.

This clonotype was seen only a few times. The rearrangement links TRBV7-2 to TRBJ2-1; the D is unclear. The CDR3 consists of 14 residues. V lost 5 bases, J lost 0 bases, and 8 bases lay in between. Germline V gives CDR1 SGHTA, CDR2 FQGNSA. The DNA for the CDR3 is TGTGCCAGCAGCCCCGACACCTCCTACAATGAGCAGTTCTTC. It encodes CASSPDTSYNEQFF.

The chain joins TRBV7-2 to TRBJ1-4; the D gene is possibly TRBD1 (6 bases). The CDR3 loop spans 14 amino acids. Germline CDR1 is SGHTA and CDR2 is FQGNSA. With 5 bases removed from V and 6 bases from J, the gap between germline ends came to 13 bases. CDR3 loop: CASSRQRTDEKLFF. Written as DNA, the CDR3 is TGTGCCAGCAGCCGACAGAGGACAGATGAAAAACTGTTTTTT.

The chain combines TRBV15 with TRBJ2-5, with a tentative D call TRBD2 (6 bases). This CDR3 spans 13 amino acids. The germline V gene has CDR1 LNHNV and CDR2 YYDKDF (reference sequence). Trimming took 0 bases from V and 8 from J, leaving 10 bases between them. The CDR3 is CATSRDRGRTQYF. Written as DNA, the CDR3 is TGTGCCACCAGCAGAGATCGGGGGAGAACCCAGTACTTC.

This chain uses TRBV20-1 with TRBJ2-7; 7 bases are shared with TRBD1. Losses at the gene ends were 1 base for V and 7 bases for J; bases not matched to a gene: 4. Germline V gives CDR1 DFQATT, CDR2 SNEGSKA (reference sequence). This CDR3 comprises 12 residues. The CDR3 DNA reads as TGCAGTGCTAGAGTAGGGGGCGGGGAGCAGTACTTC. This translates into CSARVGGGEQYF.

This clonotype was counted at least ten times. The J gene is TRBJ2-1, the V gene TRBV11-2, with D maybe TRBD1 (6 bases). There are 16 residues in the CDR3. Trimming cost V 8 bases and J 0 bases, with 17 bases left between them. Germline lookup yields CDR1 SGHAT and CDR2 FQNNGV. DNA of the CDR3: TGTGCCAGCCGACGTTGGGGGCACAGCTCCTACAATGAGCAGTTCTTC. Protein sequence: CASRRWGHSSYNEQFF.